This T cell receptor beta chain came from a study of blood T cell repertoires in COVID-19. The V gene lost 6 bases and the J gene lost 3 bases, with 18 bases spanning the gap. Germline CDR1 is LNHDA and CDR2 is SQIVND (reference sequence). The CDR3 runs 15 residues. Authors' analysis steps: Reference gene primer amplification gave estimated nucleated cell counts. Only in-frame clones appear in the TCRdb table, and some are missing; sequencing was by immunoSEQ multiplex PCR. The V and J calls and clone size were taken over from that table, and D and trimming were inferred from the DNA. The sample has tens of thousands of clones, 70% to 90% seen once.

The sample taken for sequencing was peripheral blood. The TCR sequence derives from a man in his fifties with active or convalescent COVID-19. The J gene is TRBJ2-7, the V gene TRBV19, with TRBD2 as a possible D gene (6 bases). CDR3 residues: CASRSVGGANYEQYF. Written as DNA, the CDR3 is TGTGCCAGTAGGAGTGTCGGCGGGGCGAACTACGAGCAGTACTTC.